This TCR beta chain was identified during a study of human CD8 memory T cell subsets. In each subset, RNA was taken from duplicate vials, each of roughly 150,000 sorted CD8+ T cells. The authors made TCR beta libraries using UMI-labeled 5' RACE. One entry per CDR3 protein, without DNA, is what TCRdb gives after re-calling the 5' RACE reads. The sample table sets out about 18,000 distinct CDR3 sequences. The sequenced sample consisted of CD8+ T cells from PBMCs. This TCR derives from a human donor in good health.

The CDR3 sequence: CASSTPYETGVNTGELFF. The chain carries TRBV19 and TRBJ2-2; the TCRdb D gene call, TRBD1, has no DNA to confirm it. CDR3 length: 18 amino acids. CDR1 and CDR2 from the germline V gene are LNHDA and SQIVND (reference sequence).